The text below deals with one T cell receptor beta chain. The antigen remains unidentified. The data derive from a study of human T cells and chemical hapten exposure. Time point specified: pre-sensitization, week 0. The treatment denotes: therapeutic diphenylcyclopropenone sensitization with weekly scalp DPC. Prior to application of each patch test, blood was drawn. One entry per CDR3 protein results from TCRdb running MiXCR on the RACE reads. This table holds approximately 100,000 distinct CDR3 sequences, roughly 12% found once. The CDR3 runs to 15 residues. With 1 base removed from V and 0 bases from J, the gap between germline ends came to 9 bases. Germline lookup yields CDR1 SGHDT and CDR2 YYEEEE. Overall study findings and caveats: No shift was seen in TCRs above 1 in 1000 frequency with DPC sensitization. Higher patch test scores went with higher counts of PT1 expanded TCRs.

The material was whole blood, obtained in connection with sensitization to the hapten diphenylcyclopropenone (DPC). This TCR came from a woman in her forties or fifties with alopecia areata. Some clones in this sample may be carry-over from other donors' samples. The chain uses TRBV5-6 and TRBJ2-3; D is unresolved. DNA for the CDR3: TGTGCCAGCAGCTTGCTTCTCGGCAGCACAGATACGCAGTATTTT. It is translated as CASSLLLGSTDTQYF. Full variable domain (outside the CDR3, taken from reference TRBV5-6 and TRBJ2-3): DAGVTQSPTHLIKTRGQQVTLRCSPKSGHDTVSWYQQALGQGPQFIFQYYEEEERQRGNFPDRFSGHQFPNYSSELNVNALLLGDSALYLCASSLLLGSTDTQYFGPGTRLTVL.